This TCR beta chain comes out of a study of blood T cells in healthy people across ages. Study-level findings and limits: Long-lived donors had more naive CD4+ cells and higher diversity than aged donors.

J was trimmed by 6 bases and V by 0 bases; bases with no gene match: 12. This CDR3 spans 17 amino acids. Per germline, CDR1 DFQATT and CDR2 SNEGSKA (reference sequence). A word on this clonotype: Its antigen is not known.

Primed by a sample-barcoded 5' primer and a J-beta primer mix, a second PCR proceeded for about 6 to 12 cycles. Every single cDNA molecule received a tag from a template-switch adaptor with 12 random nucleotides. CDR3-containing paired-end reads numbered at least 3 million in each sample. TCRdb reanalysed the 5' RACE reads using MiXCR and keeps one entry per CDR3 protein. In the table there are about 1.1 million distinct CDR3 sequences, 35% to 40% of which are singletons. Samples had at least 6.5 million PBMCs isolated from them. The chain recombines TRBV20-1 with TRBJ2-3; 10 nucleotides match TRBD2. The sample comprised blood. The TCR sequence derives from a man in his late teens or twenties in good health. CDR3 bases: TGCAGTGCTAGAGATTGGCCTAGCGGGGGCTCCGCGGATACGCAGTATTTT. It specifies CSARDWPSGGSADTQYF.